This TCR beta chain appears in the sequencing data of a study of blood T cell repertoires in COVID-19. About the research overall: The origin of the acute and convalescent COVID-19 samples was the United States, Italy and Spain. From T cells, B-cell-depleted T cells, or PBMCs came the material, which was cDNA or gDNA.

Germline loops: CDR1 SEHNR, CDR2 FQNEAQ (reference sequence). This CDR3 region has 16 residues. Trimming removed 3 bases from V and 8 bases from J; junction bases left unmatched: 12. In the authors' methods: The authors estimated nucleated cell counts from reference gene primer amplification. Sequencing was performed with immunoSEQ multiplex PCR; in TCRdb, only in-frame clones are kept and a portion is missing. The V and J calls and clone size come from that table; D and trimming were worked out from the DNA. This table holds about 260,000 clones, 84% found once. This sequence was found in a man in his 60s with acute or convalescent COVID-19. The chain combines TRBV7-9 with TRBJ1-2, with 10 bases lining up with TRBD1. The sequencing sample was made of peripheral blood. The CDR3 region is CASSFYTQTGGGGYTF. DNA of the CDR3: TGTGCCAGCAGCTTCTACACGCAGACAGGGGGCGGCGGCTACACCTTC.